This T cell receptor (beta chain) originates from a study of Ad26.COV2.S vaccination and SARS-CoV-2 variants. Study results and caveats: From the TCR breadth and depth analyses, total T cell responses may have been underestimated. Researchers reported similar non-spike TCR breadth in vaccine and placebo recipients. Vaccinees showed greater spike-specific TCR breadth than placebo recipients.

Data came from immunoSEQ multiplex PCR; TCRdb stores just in-frame clones and leaves some out. The profile shows about 350,000 clones, approximately 90% of them singletons. The V gene lost 4 bases and the J gene lost 2 bases, with 23 bases spanning the gap. CDR1 KGHSH and CDR2 LQKENI come from the germline V gene. The CDR3 covers 19 residues. Details on this clone: Its antigen is currently unknown.

The J gene is TRBJ2-2, the V gene TRBV18; D perhaps matches TRBD2 (5 bases). The TCR comes from a human donor who had recovered from COVID-19. Sequenced here: peripheral blood, sampled after recovery from COVID-19. The CDR3 loop is CASSLTTMAIAFNTGELFF. CDR3 DNA sequence: TGTGCCAGCTCACTGACCACGATGGCGATAGCGTTTAACACCGGGGAGCTGTTTTTT.